The source of this T cell receptor (beta chain) is a study of blood T cell repertoires in COVID-19 (dated by TCRdb to the early 2020s). As for the study more broadly: Samples covering the acute and convalescent phases of COVID-19 were provided by collaborators in the United States, Italy and Spain. The material from the prospective study consisted of cDNA or gDNA derived from T cells, B-cell-depleted T cells, or PBMCs. The dataset comprised deeply sampled blood TCRbeta repertoires from subjects exposed to, actively infected with, or recovered from COVID-19. The repertoires were released in a freely available public database meant as a resource for research on the immune response to SARS-CoV-2. The samples were drawn from the first 160 participants of the ongoing ImmuneRACE study and from over a thousand subjects provided by 6 global collaborators. The sample metadata nearly always contained a de-identified subject ID, COVID-19 status, age in years and sex. HLA class I and class II types, where available, came from metadata supplied by the sample provider rather than from assay-based typing.

With respect to this clone: The specificity of this receptor is unknown. No much larger clone is present one base from it, and per-base qualities are unavailable.

TCRbeta CDR3 regions were amplified from genomic DNA using the immunoSEQ Assay, a bias-controlled multiplex PCR. The paper's data handling went like this. The number of nucleated cells in each sample was estimated by amplification of reference gene primers within the assay. Sequence reads were collapsed and filtered to measure the absolute abundance of every unique TCRbeta CDR3 rearrangement. Productive Simpson clonality was computed per sample as the square root of Simpson's diversity index over productive rearrangements. This immuneACCESS table, as held by TCRdb, lists in-frame sequences with V and J called but not all clones. Of the missing ones, under half trace to an unresolved V gene in checked studies; the others have no known cause. The V and J calls and clone size were taken over from that table, and D and trimming were inferred from the DNA. The sample table holds 450,000 to 600,000 clones, of which 87% were seen once. Roughly 0.72% of the sample lies in the top ten.

Inclusive of the bounding cysteine and phenylalanine, the CDR3 is 12 residues long. Of all the DNA, just the CDR3 is kept, 36 bases in frame from base 1. Relative to germline, V is 6 bases shorter and J is 15 bases shorter, with 18 bases between their ends. General conclusions and limits of the study: How much clinical and demographic metadata was included differed by source and by participant, and the metadata was provided uncurated.

Participants in the prospective study were aged about 18 to 95 years, lived in some 24 United States geographic areas, and enrolled through a virtual design. To assign participants to cohorts, the prospective study relied on clinical history that participants themselves reported in a screening survey and a study questionnaire. Recovered participants in ImmuneRACE Cohort 3 were defined as having two consecutive negative NP/OP PCR tests, clearance from a healthcare professional, or resolution of symptoms. Each participant in the prospective study had whole blood, serum and a nasopharyngeal or oropharyngeal swab collected by mobile phlebotomists. Participants in the prospective study had the option to provide additional blood draws and questionnaires over a 2-month period. Before DNA extraction, blood samples from the prospective study were shipped at room temperature or frozen.

The chain links TRBV12-3 or TRBV12-4 with TRBJ1-5; TRBD1 might be the D gene, on 6 matching bases. This clonotype originated in a woman younger than 35 who had recovered from COVID-19. The source material was PBMCs or T cells enriched from blood (not recorded which). The DNA reads TGTGCCAGCAGCCAGAGGGAGGGACACCGGCATTTT. It translates to CASSQREGHRHF.